The 28 T cell receptor beta chains below were found in one sample sequenced in a study of CD8 T cells in ankylosing spondylitis. Overall study findings and caveats: Several highly homologous variants made up a TCR beta motif, and this motif appeared characteristic of ankylosing spondylitis blood.

TCRdb reprocessed the 5' RACE reads via MiXCR and lists one record per CDR3 protein. Here the sample spans 750,000 to 850,000 distinct CDR3 sequences, about an eighth being singletons. Their recognized antigens are unknown. Sequencing input: blood, either unsorted or a sorted T cell fraction (not recorded which). The receptors come from a male donor with ankylosing spondylitis.

This chain joins TRBV5-1 and TRBJ2-1; D might be TRBD1 (6 bases). The germline gives CDR1 SGHRS, CDR2 YFSETQ. Trimming took 0 bases from V and 3 from J, leaving 10 bases between them. CDR3 length equals 15 residues. The CDR3 protein is CASSLGPDSYNEQFF. The CDR3 DNA is TGCGCCAGCAGCTTGGGCCCGGACAGCTACAATGAGCAGTTCTTC.

The genes are TRBV28 and TRBJ2-1; D is tentatively TRBD1 or TRBD2 (5 bases each). Trimming stripped 2 bases from V and 6 bases from J, with 17 bases between. Per the germline V gene, CDR1 is MDHEN and CDR2 is SYDVKM. The CDR3 spans 16 residues. The CDR3 sequence is CASSLKGTHPANEQFF. The CDR3 bases are TGTGCCAGCAGTTTAAAGGGGACCCACCCAGCCAATGAGCAGTTCTTC.

To note about this clonotype: At one boundary the junction diverges from the germline segment, which might be a read error. The chain links TRBV27 to TRBJ1-1; no reliable D call. This CDR3 region has 14 residues. Germline values: CDR1 MNHEY, CDR2 SMNVEV (reference sequence). CDR3 bases: TGTGCCAGCAGTTCCCCCTCGGTGAACACTGAAGCTCTCTTT. Its translation: CASSSPSVNTEALF.

This clonotype has just a few counts. The genes are TRBV5-1 and TRBJ1-4, with D uncertain. The V and J ends lost 0 bases and 7 bases respectively, with 7 bases between them. Germline CDR1 SGHRS, CDR2 YFSETQ. This CDR3 spans 13 amino acids. The CDR3 loop reads CASSLGYGEKLFF. The DNA for the CDR3 is TGCGCCAGCAGCTTGGGGTACGGTGAAAAACTGTTTTTT.

This clonotype was seen at least ten times. V is TRBV7-2 and J is TRBJ2-1, with D hard to call. V was cut by 1 base and J by 12 bases, with 10 bases left in between. The CDR3 covers 12 residues. Looked up from germline, CDR1 is SGHTA and CDR2 is FQGNSA. The CDR3 is CASSLGPIGQFF. CDR3 DNA: TGTGCCAGCAGCTTAGGCCCAATCGGGCAGTTCTTC.

This chain uses TRBV6-5 with TRBJ2-2, with 7 nucleotides matching TRBD2. The length of the CDR3 is 15 residues. Germline-derived CDR1 and CDR2 are MNHEY and SVGAGI. After removal of 4 bases from V and 3 bases from J, the junction contained 5 bases not matched to a gene. CDR3 in amino acids: CASSSQGLYTGELFF. CDR3 coding DNA: TGTGCCAGCAGTTCCCAGGGACTATACACCGGGGAGCTGTTTTTT.

This clonotype was seen many times. This chain joins TRBV5-1 and TRBJ1-1; D is perhaps TRBD1 (5 bases). Germline assignment: CDR1 SGHRS and CDR2 YFSETQ. The V end lost 0 bases, the J end lost 3 bases, and 9 bases lay between the germline ends. The CDR3 is 14 amino acids. The chain's CDR3 is CASSLVRADTEAFF. The CDR3 DNA sequence: TGCGCCAGCAGCTTGGTCAGGGCCGACACTGAAGCTTTCTTT.

The rearrangement uses TRBV7-2 and TRBJ1-2, with D unresolved. There are 13 residues in the CDR3. Germline V gene lookup returns CDR1 SGHTA and CDR2 FQGNSA. V lost 5 bases, J lost 5 bases, and 12 bases lay in between. CDR3 bases: TGTGCCAGCAGCCCACAACCGGTGTATGGCTACACCTTC. This encodes CASSPQPVYGYTF.

In this sample, this clonotype turned up many times. This rearrangement joins TRBV27 to TRBJ2-7; no definite D call. The ends were cut back, 2 bases at V and 3 bases at J, with 8 bases in the middle. Germline lookup yields CDR1 MNHEY and CDR2 SMNVEV (reference sequence). The CDR3 runs to 13 residues. CDR3 sequence: CASSLREDYEQYF. For the CDR3, the DNA is TGTGCCAGCAGTTTACGAGAGGACTACGAGCAGTACTTC.

This clonotype was observed a few times. The chain recombines TRBV6-4 with TRBJ2-3; TRBD1 aligns across 8 bases. The CDR3 totals 15 residues. Trimming cost V 2 bases and J 1 base; bases outside gene matches: 2. The germline CDR1 and CDR2 sequences are MRHNA and SNTAGT. The CDR3: CASSDRDRRTDTQYF. CDR3 DNA sequence: TGTGCCAGCAGTGACCGGGACAGGCGCACAGATACGCAGTATTTT.

This chain joins TRBV30 and TRBJ2-7, with 12 bases lining up with TRBD2. From germline, CDR1 is GTSNPN and CDR2 SVGIG (reference sequence). This CDR3 region has 15 residues. Trimming removed 6 bases from V and 1 base from J; junction bases left unmatched: 7. The CDR3 region has the DNA TGTGCCTGTAGTCTAGCGGGAGGGGTTTCCTACGAGCAGTACTTC. Protein sequence: CACSLAGGVSYEQYF.

This clonotype was counted between two and nine times. J is TRBJ2-7 and V is TRBV5-1; possible D gene TRBD1, 6 bases. The CDR3 is 16 residues long. The V end was cut by 7 bases, the J end by 7 bases, with 27 bases between. From germline, CDR1 is SGHRS and CDR2 YFSETQ. In DNA, the CDR3 is TGCGCCAGCGGGGTGCAACCAGGGGCAGCCTCTAAAGAGCAGTACTTC. Translated: CASGVQPGAASKEQYF.

This clonotype came up many times. The V and J genes are TRBV29-1 and TRBJ2-1; 14 nucleotides match TRBD2. The germline V gene encodes CDR1 SQVTM and CDR2 ANQGSEA. V gave up 7 bases and J gave up 3 bases; unmatched junction bases: 5. CDR3 length: 15 residues. CDR3 sequence: CSAAGTSGSYNEQFF. In nucleotides, the CDR3 is TGCAGCGCCGCCGGGACTAGCGGGAGCTACAATGAGCAGTTCTTC.

This clonotype appeared many times. The gene calls are TRBV29-1 and TRBJ2-1; possible D gene TRBD2, 7 bases. Germline loops: CDR1 SQVTM, CDR2 ANQGSEA. CDR3 size: 13 residues. Trimming took 6 bases from V and 7 from J, leaving 16 bases between them. The CDR3: CSVSSGGGNEQFF. DNA of the CDR3: TGCAGCGTGTCTAGCGGAGGGGGGAATGAGCAGTTCTTC.

The chain has TRBV20-1 and TRBJ1-4; D ambiguous. This CDR3 has 11 amino acids. Per the germline V gene, CDR1 is DFQATT and CDR2 is SNEGSKA (reference sequence). V lost 7 bases to trimming and J lost 5 bases, with 8 bases between them. The CDR3 region is CSGGPNEKLFF. CDR3 nucleotide sequence: TGCAGTGGCGGACCGAATGAAAAACTGTTTTTT.

The chain's CDR3 is CASSQDPRGAINEQFF. The CDR3 bases are TGCGCCAGCAGCCAAGATCCTCGGGGGGCCATCAATGAGCAGTTCTTC. This sequence joins TRBV4-3 and TRBJ2-1, with D possibly matching TRBD2 (7 bases). CDR1 LGHNA and CDR2 YSLEER come from the germline V gene. Trimming removed 0 bases from V and 6 bases from J, with 15 bases in between. CDR3 length: 16 residues.

This clonotype was counted only a few times. This chain joins TRBV20-1 and TRBJ2-3, with TRBD2 matching 11 bases. V lost 6 bases and J lost 0; bases outside the gene matches: 5. In germline, CDR1 is DFQATT, CDR2 SNEGSKA (reference sequence). This CDR3 is built from 15 residues. The CDR3 DNA reads as TGCAGTGCCAAGACTAGCGGGACTAGCACAGATACGCAGTATTTT. Protein: CSAKTSGTSTDTQYF.

This chain uses TRBV28 with TRBJ2-2; possibly TRBD2 for D (6 bases). Germline V gene lookup returns CDR1 MDHEN and CDR2 SYDVKM. There are 13 residues in the CDR3. V was shortened by 7 bases and J by 3 bases, with 9 bases between the two germline ends. CDR3 bases: TGTGCCAGCACAGCGGGTTACACCGGGGAGCTGTTTTTT. Protein sequence: CASTAGYTGELFF.

A few counts support this clonotype. V and J are TRBV5-1 and TRBJ1-2; 8 positions match TRBD1. Germline CDR1 and CDR2: SGHRS and YFSETQ. The CDR3 covers 15 residues. Trimming took 6 bases from V and 6 from J; bases not matched to a gene: 13. The CDR3 sequence is CASTPKGQVSDGYTF. CDR3 coding DNA: TGCGCCAGCACTCCTAAGGGACAGGTTTCGGATGGCTACACCTTC.

This clonotype was seen more than once but under ten times. This chain joins TRBV20-1 and TRBJ2-7; a weak D match, TRBD1 (5 bases). Deletions cut 4 bases from V and 4 bases from J, with 11 bases between. The germline V gene has CDR1 DFQATT and CDR2 SNEGSKA (reference sequence). This CDR3 comprises 12 residues. The CDR3 loop is CSATRQKYEQYF. For the CDR3, the DNA is TGCAGTGCTACCCGACAGAAATACGAGCAGTACTTC.

This chain joins TRBV20-1 and TRBJ1-1; no clear D gene. V lost 2 bases, J lost 3 bases, and 13 bases lay in between. CDR3 size: 14 residues. Looked up from germline, CDR1 is DFQATT and CDR2 is SNEGSKA (reference sequence). The CDR3 DNA reads as TGCAGTGCTAGAAGGGCGGGTCAGCACACTGAAGCTTTCTTT. Protein product: CSARRAGQHTEAFF.

This clonotype has just a few counts. The chain combines TRBV2 with TRBJ1-3; D gene unclear. V lost 6 bases and J lost 0, with 9 bases in between. The CDR3 sequence is 14 residues long. Germline V gene data show CDR1 as SNHLY and CDR2 as FYNNEI. DNA of the CDR3: TGTGCCAGCAGGAAACCGAGCTCTGGAAACACCATATATTTT. Translation gives CASRKPSSGNTIYF.

This chain joins TRBV9 and TRBJ2-3; perhaps D is TRBD1 or TRBD2 (5 bases each). The CDR3 contains 15 residues. Germline V gives CDR1 SGDLS, CDR2 YYNGEE. The V end was cut by 0 bases, the J end by 3 bases, with 11 bases between. The CDR3 region has the DNA TGTGCCAGCAGCGTAGATGGGGGAAGGACAGATACGCAGTATTTT. As protein: CASSVDGGRTDTQYF.

Only a few counts were recorded for this clonotype. V usage is TRBV20-1 and J usage is TRBJ1-2; D possibly corresponds to TRBD1 (5 bases). The germline V gene has CDR1 DFQATT and CDR2 SNEGSKA (reference sequence). The CDR3 extends over 14 amino acids. The germline V and J ends were trimmed by 5 bases and 6 bases, with 19 bases remaining between them. CDR3 loop: CSAGELHRSDGYTF. For the CDR3, the DNA is TGCAGTGCTGGCGAGTTACACAGGTCCGATGGCTACACCTTC.

This chain links TRBV24-1 with TRBJ2-1; D unresolved. The CDR3 contains 14 residues. V was pared by 3 bases and J by 5 bases, with 10 bases between. Germline V gives CDR1 KGHDR, CDR2 SFDVKD. CDR3 nucleotide sequence: TGTGCCACCAGTGATGTTCCATCCCACAATGAGCAGTTCTTC. It yields the protein CATSDVPSHNEQFF.

This clonotype was seen at least ten times. The chain is built from TRBV20-1 and TRBJ2-1; D is unclear. V lost 3 bases to trimming and J lost 5 bases, with 5 bases between them. Germline V gene sequence: CDR1 DFQATT, CDR2 SNEGSKA (reference sequence). The CDR3 sequence is 11 residues long. CDR3 coding DNA: TGCAGTGCTAGTTCTGACAATGAGCAGTTCTTC. Translated: CSASSDNEQFF.

The chain links TRBV6-1 to TRBJ1-2; possible D gene TRBD1, 5 bases. This CDR3 contains 13 residues. The ends were cut back, 7 bases at V and 7 bases at J, with 16 bases in the middle. The V gene's germline CDR1 is MNHNS and CDR2 SASEGT. This CDR3 reads CASIRERGAGYTF. As DNA, the CDR3 is TGTGCCAGCATCCGTGAGAGGGGAGCTGGCTACACCTTC.

This clonotype was detected many times. This chain links TRBV20-1 with TRBJ2-1; D unresolved. CDR3 length: 12 residues. The germline V gene has CDR1 DFQATT and CDR2 SNEGSKA (reference sequence). CDR3 sequence reads: CSLSSSYNEQFF. DNA of the CDR3: TGCAGCCTCAGCAGCTCCTACAATGAGCAGTTCTTC.